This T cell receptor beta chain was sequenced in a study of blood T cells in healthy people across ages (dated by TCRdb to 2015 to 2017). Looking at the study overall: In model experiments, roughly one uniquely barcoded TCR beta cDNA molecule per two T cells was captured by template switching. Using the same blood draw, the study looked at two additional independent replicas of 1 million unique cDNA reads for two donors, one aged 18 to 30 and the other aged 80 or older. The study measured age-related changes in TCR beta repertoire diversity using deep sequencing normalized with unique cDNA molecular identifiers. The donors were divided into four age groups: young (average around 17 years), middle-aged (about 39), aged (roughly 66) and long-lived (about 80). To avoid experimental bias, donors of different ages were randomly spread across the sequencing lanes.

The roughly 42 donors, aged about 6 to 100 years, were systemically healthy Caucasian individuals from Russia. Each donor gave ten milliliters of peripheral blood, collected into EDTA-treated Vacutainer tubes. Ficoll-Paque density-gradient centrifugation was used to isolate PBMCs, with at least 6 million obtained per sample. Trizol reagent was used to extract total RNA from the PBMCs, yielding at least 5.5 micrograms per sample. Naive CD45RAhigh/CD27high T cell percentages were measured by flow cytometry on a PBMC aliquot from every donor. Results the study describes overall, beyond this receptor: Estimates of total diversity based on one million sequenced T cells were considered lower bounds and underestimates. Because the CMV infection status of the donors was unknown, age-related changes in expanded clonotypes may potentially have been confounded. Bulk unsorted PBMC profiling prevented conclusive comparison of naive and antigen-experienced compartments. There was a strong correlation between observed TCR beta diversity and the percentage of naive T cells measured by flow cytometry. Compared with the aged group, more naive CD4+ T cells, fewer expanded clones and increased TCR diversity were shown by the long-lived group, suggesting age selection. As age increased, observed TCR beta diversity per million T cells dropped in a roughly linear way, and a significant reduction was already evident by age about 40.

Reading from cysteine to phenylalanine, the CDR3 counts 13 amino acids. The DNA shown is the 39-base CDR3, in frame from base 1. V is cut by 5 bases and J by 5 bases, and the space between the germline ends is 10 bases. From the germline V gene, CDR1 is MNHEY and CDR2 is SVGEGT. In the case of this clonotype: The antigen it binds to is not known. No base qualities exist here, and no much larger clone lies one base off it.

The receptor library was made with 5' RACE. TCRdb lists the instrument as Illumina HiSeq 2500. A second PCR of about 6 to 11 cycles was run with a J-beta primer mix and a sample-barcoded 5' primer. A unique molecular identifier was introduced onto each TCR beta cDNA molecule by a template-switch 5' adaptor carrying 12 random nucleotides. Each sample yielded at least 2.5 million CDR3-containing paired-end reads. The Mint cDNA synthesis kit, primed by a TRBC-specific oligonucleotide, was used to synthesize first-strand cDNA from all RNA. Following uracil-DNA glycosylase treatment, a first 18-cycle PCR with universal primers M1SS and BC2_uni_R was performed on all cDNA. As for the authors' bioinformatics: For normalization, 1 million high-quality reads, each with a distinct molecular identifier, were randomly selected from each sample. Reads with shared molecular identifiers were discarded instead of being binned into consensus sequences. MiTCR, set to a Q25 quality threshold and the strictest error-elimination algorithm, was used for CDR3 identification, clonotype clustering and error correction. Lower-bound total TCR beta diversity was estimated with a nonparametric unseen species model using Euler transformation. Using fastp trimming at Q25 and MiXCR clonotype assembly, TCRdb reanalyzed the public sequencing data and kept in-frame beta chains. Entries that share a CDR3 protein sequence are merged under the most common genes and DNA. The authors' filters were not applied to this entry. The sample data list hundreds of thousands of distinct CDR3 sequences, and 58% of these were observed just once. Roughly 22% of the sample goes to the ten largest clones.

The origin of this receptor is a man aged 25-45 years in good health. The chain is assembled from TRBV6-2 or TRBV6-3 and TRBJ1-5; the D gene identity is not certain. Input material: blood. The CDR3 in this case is CASSQRTDQPQHF. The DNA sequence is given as TGTGCCAGCAGTCAACGGACCGATCAGCCCCAGCATTTT.